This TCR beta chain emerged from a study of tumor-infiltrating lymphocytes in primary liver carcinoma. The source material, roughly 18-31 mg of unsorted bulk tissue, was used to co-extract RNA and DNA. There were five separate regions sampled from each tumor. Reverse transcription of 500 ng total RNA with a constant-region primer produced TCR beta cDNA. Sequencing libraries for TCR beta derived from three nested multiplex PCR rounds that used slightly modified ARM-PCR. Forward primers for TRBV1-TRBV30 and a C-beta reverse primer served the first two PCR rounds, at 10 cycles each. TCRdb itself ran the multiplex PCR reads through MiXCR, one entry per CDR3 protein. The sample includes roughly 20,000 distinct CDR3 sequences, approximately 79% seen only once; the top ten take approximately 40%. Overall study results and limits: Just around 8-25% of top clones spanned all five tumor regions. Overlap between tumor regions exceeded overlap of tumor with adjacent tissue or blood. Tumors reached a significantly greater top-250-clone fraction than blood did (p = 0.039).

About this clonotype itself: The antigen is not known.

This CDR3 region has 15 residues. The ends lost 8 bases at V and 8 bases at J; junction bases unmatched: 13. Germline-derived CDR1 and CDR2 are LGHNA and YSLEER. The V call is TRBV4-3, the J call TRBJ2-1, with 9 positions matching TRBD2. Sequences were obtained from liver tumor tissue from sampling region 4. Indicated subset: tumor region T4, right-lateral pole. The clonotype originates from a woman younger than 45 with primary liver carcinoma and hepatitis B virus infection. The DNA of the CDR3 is TGCGCCAGCCAAAACGTAGCGGGAGCCAGAGATGAGCAGTTCTTC. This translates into CASQNVAGARDEQFF.